Below, 21 T cell receptor beta chains from the same sample are listed, as sequenced in a study of T cell responses to AZD1222 COVID-19 vaccine. The method was immunoSEQ multiplex PCR; TCRdb's version includes in-frame clones alone and lacks a portion of them. The sample yields under 150,000 clones, approximately 92% seen once. Sequenced material: peripheral blood, taken 28 days after the second AZD1222 dose. These receptors were collected from an adult who received the AZD1222 COVID-19 vaccine.

This clone was detected once. The chain uses TRBV2 and TRBJ1-2; no clear D. The V gene's germline CDR1 is SNHLY and CDR2 FYNNEI. This CDR3 region has 13 residues. Between the trimmed V and J ends, which lost 6 bases and 5 bases, there was a span of 13 bases. CDR3 sequence (DNA): TGTGCCAGCAGGGCACCCCGAGGGTATGGCTACACCTTC. Encoded protein: CASRAPRGYGYTF.

The genes are TRBV24-1 and TRBJ1-1; the D gene is possibly TRBD1 (6 bases). The CDR3 runs 15 residues. The V end lost 4 bases, the J end lost 5 bases, and 16 bases lay between the germline ends. In germline, CDR1 is KGHDR, CDR2 SFDVKD. CDR3 residues: CATSDPSGGRTEAFF. The CDR3 DNA reads as TGTGCCACCAGTGACCCCAGCGGGGGGCGGACTGAAGCTTTCTTT.

This chain uses TRBV2 with TRBJ2-1, with 11 bases aligning to TRBD2. Germline lookup yields CDR1 SNHLY and CDR2 FYNNEI. This CDR3 has 16 residues. V gave up 4 bases and J gave up 7 bases; unmatched junction bases: 9. The CDR3 nucleotides are TGTGCCAGCAGTGGAAATAGCGGGGGGGCCCTGAATGAGCAGTTCTTC. It yields the protein CASSGNSGGALNEQFF. Full variable domain (missing parts from reference TRBV2 and TRBJ2-1): EPEVTQTPSHQVTQMGQEVILRCVPISNHLYFYWYRQILGQKVEFLVSFYNNEISEKSEIFDDQFSVERPDGSNFTLKIRSTKLEDSAMYFCASSGNSGGALNEQFFGPGTRLTVL.

This chain links TRBV7-6 with TRBJ2-3; 11 nucleotides align to TRBD2. J lost 2 bases, V lost 2 bases, and 12 bases had no gene match. The CDR3 is 19 residues long. Per germline, CDR1 SGHVS and CDR2 FNYEAQ. The CDR3 reads CASSLHPPETSGDTDTQYF. DNA for the CDR3: TGTGCCAGCAGCTTACACCCACCCGAGACTAGCGGGGACACAGATACGCAGTATTTT.

V and J are TRBV5-1 and TRBJ1-2; D not certain. V lost 0 bases, J lost 8 bases, and 11 bases lay in between. This CDR3 has 13 amino acids. Germline CDR1 SGHRS, CDR2 YFSETQ. CDR3 region: CASSLGIHQGYTF. In nucleotides, the CDR3 is TGCGCCAGCAGCTTGGGGATACACCAGGGCTACACCTTC. Looking up the rest from reference TRBV5-1 and TRBJ1-2 gives the full variable domain: KAGVTQTPRYLIKTRGQQVTLSCSPISGHRSVSWYQQTPGQGLQFLFEYFSETQRNKGNFPGRFSGRQFSNSRSEMNVSTLELGDSALYLCASSLGIHQGYTFGSGTRLTVV.

The chain links TRBV2 to TRBJ1-5; TRBD1 is a possible D gene (5 bases). The ends were cut back, 5 bases at V and 5 bases at J, with 10 bases in the middle. CDR1 SNHLY and CDR2 FYNNEI come from the germline V gene. CDR3 length: 13 residues. CDR3 sequence (DNA): TGTGCCAGCAGTTCGCTGACAGATCAGCCCCAGCATTTT. Translating it yields CASSSLTDQPQHF.

The V gene is TRBV3-1 (or the pseudogene TRBV3-2), the J gene TRBJ1-1, with D possibly TRBD1 on 5 matching bases. This CDR3 has 11 residues. Germline CDR1 reads LGHDT; CDR2 reads YNNKEL (reference sequence). V was cut by 3 bases and J by 7 bases, with 6 bases left in between. CDR3 in amino acids: CASSQQGEAFF. The CDR3 coding sequence is TGTGCCAGCAGCCAGCAGGGTGAAGCTTTCTTT.

The rearrangement links TRBV5-1 to TRBJ2-6, with 9 bases matching TRBD1. V shed 3 bases and J 0 bases; nucleotides not matched to a gene: 7. CDR3 size: 18 residues. The germline CDR1 and CDR2 sequences are SGHRS and YFSETQ. DNA for the CDR3: TGCGCCAGCAGCTCGGCACAGGGGGCCATCTCTGGGGCCAACGTCCTGACTTTC. Translating gives CASSSAQGAISGANVLTF.

The rearrangement links TRBV30 to TRBJ1-4; no definite D call. This CDR3 comprises 16 residues. Germline V gives CDR1 GTSNPN, CDR2 SVGIG (reference sequence). Trimming stripped 0 bases from V and 6 bases from J, with 17 bases between. CDR3 sequence (DNA): TGTGCCTGGAGTGTATTGTCCGGGAGGCAAGATGAAAAACTGTTTTTT. This encodes CAWSVLSGRQDEKLFF.

The chain recombines TRBV18 with TRBJ1-2, with D possibly matching TRBD1 (5 bases). The germline V and J ends were trimmed by 2 bases and 0 bases, with 13 bases remaining between them. The CDR3 runs to 16 residues. Germline lookup yields CDR1 KGHSH and CDR2 LQKENI. The CDR3 region is CASSPGPGPSNYGYTF. The DNA for the CDR3 is TGTGCCAGCTCACCAGGGCCAGGGCCATCTAACTATGGCTACACCTTC.

V gene TRBV5-6 combines with J gene TRBJ1-6; maybe TRBD1 (5 bases). The CDR3 totals 19 residues. V lost 1 base and J lost 1, with 18 bases in between. Germline loops: CDR1 SGHDT, CDR2 YYEEEE. CDR3 coding DNA: TGTGCCAGCAGCTTGCCCCCTTCGGGGGGTCGGTCCTATAATTCACCCCTCCACTTT. This encodes CASSLPPSGGRSYNSPLHF. Variable domain in full (rest from reference TRBV5-6 and TRBJ1-6): DAGVTQSPTHLIKTRGQQVTLRCSPKSGHDTVSWYQQALGQGPQFIFQYYEEEERQRGNFPDRFSGHQFPNYSSELNVNALLLGDSALYLCASSLPPSGGRSYNSPLHFGNGTRLTVT.

This chain links TRBV2 with TRBJ1-1, with TRBD1 as a possible D gene (6 bases). V dropped 3 bases and J dropped 5 bases, with 10 bases sitting between them. From germline, CDR1 is SNHLY and CDR2 FYNNEI. The CDR3 is 13 residues long. The CDR3 protein is CASSDQGSTEAFF. In nucleotides, the CDR3 is TGTGCCAGCAGTGACCAGGGGAGTACTGAAGCTTTCTTT.

The chain links TRBV2 to TRBJ2-7; the match to TRBD2 covers 12 bases. Trimming took 6 bases from V and 4 from J; bases not matched to a gene: 7. This CDR3 is built from 15 residues. Germline CDR1 is SNHLY and CDR2 is FYNNEI. The DNA for the CDR3 is TGTGCCAGCAGACCTGGACTAGCGGGATTTTACGAGCAGTACGTC. Its protein product is CASRPGLAGFYEQYV.

The chain is built from TRBV18 and TRBJ2-1, with TRBD2 matching over 11 bases. This CDR3 is built from 16 residues. V lost 3 bases and J lost 4; bases outside the gene matches: 5. Germline assignment: CDR1 KGHSH and CDR2 LQKENI. This CDR3 reads CASSPYSSGGYNEQFF. CDR3 bases: TGTGCCAGCTCACCGTACTCTAGCGGGGGGTACAATGAGCAGTTCTTC.

The chain combines TRBV28 with TRBJ2-3; no clear D gene. This CDR3 region has 15 residues. In germline, CDR1 is MDHEN, CDR2 SYDVKM. The V end lost 5 bases, the J end lost 4 bases, and 16 bases lay between the germline ends. In DNA, the CDR3 is TGTGCCAGCAGTCGAAAACCGGGCCCATCAGATACGCAGTATTTT. Translation gives CASSRKPGPSDTQYF.

The chain uses TRBV5-5 and TRBJ2-5; a possible D gene is TRBD2 (7 bases). Germline CDR1 and CDR2: SGHKS and YYEKEE (reference sequence). V was trimmed by 4 bases and J by 0 bases, leaving 13 bases between them. This CDR3 comprises 15 residues. The CDR3 coding sequence is TGTGCCAGCAGCCTCCGGGGGGCCGACCAAGAGACCCAGTACTTC. Amino acids: CASSLRGADQETQYF.

This clone has a handful of counts. V is TRBV5-5 and J is TRBJ1-2; 8 bases map to TRBD1. This CDR3 is 14 amino acids long. The germline V gene encodes CDR1 SGHKS and CDR2 YYEKEE (reference sequence). V shed 5 bases, J shed 8 bases, and the junction held 11 bases outside the gene matches. The CDR3 loop is CASSFDRGERGYTF. In nucleotides, the CDR3 is TGTGCCAGCAGTTTCGACAGGGGAGAACGCGGCTACACCTTC.

The chain uses TRBV19 and TRBJ1-4; D remains ambiguous. Germline V gene data show CDR1 as LNHDA and CDR2 as SQIVND (reference sequence). V was clipped by 4 bases and J by 8 bases, with 11 bases between them. The CDR3 is made up of 13 amino acids. CDR3 loop: CASSRVGGEKLFF. The CDR3 coding sequence is TGTGCCAGTAGTAGAGTGGGAGGGGAAAAACTGTTTTTT.

As regards this clone: The junction differs from germline at one of its ends, possibly a read error. The chain is built from TRBV5-1 and TRBJ1-1, with D tentatively TRBD1 (5 bases). The CDR3 sequence is 14 residues long. Germline V gives CDR1 SGHRS, CDR2 YFSETQ. The DNA for the CDR3 is TGCGCCAGCAGCTTGGACTCTGGGGGTCCCCAAGCATTCTTT. It encodes CASSLDSGGPQAFF.

The chain carries TRBV5-4 and TRBJ1-1; the match to TRBD1 covers 8 bases. J lost 8 bases, V lost 4 bases, and 4 bases had no gene match. The germline V gene encodes CDR1 SGHNT and CDR2 YYREEE (reference sequence). The CDR3 runs 12 residues. This CDR3 is CASSGRDREAFF. CDR3 in DNA: TGTGCCAGCAGCGGCCGGGACAGGGAAGCTTTCTTT.

J is TRBJ1-2 and V is TRBV21-1. TRBV21-1 is deemed a pseudogene. The CDR3 spans 14 residues. CDR3: CASRGRTRSYGYTF. The CDR3 nucleotides are TGTGCCAGCAGAGGAAGGACCCGGAGCTATGGCTACACCTTC.